This T cell receptor beta chain was recovered during a study of T cells in Graves' hyperthyroidism and ophthalmopathy (dated by TCRdb to between 2018 and 2021). Regarding the research as a whole: To identify TCR V-J signatures that set the groups apart, the researchers used a discovery cohort of approximately 98 patients, made up of around 42 with Graves' ophthalmopathy and 57 with stable Graves' hyperthyroidism. The approximately 95 discovery patients were divided at random into training and test sets in a 7:3 ratio. Thyroid tissue and blood T-cell repertoires from six Graves' hyperthyroidism patients were also compared in the study. Prospective prediction of ophthalmopathy was tested in an independent validation cohort consisting of some 19 hyperthyroidism patients and more than 15 patients who later progressed to ophthalmopathy. The paper reports TCR Vbeta CDR3 sequencing of roughly 140 peripheral blood samples: under 45 ophthalmopathy, fewer than 80 hyperthyroidism and about 17 progressor patients. After blood sampling, hyperthyroidism patients were treated with methimazole at a starting dose of 30 mg daily, and ophthalmopathy patients were treated with high-dose intravenous methylprednisolone. The research as a whole found: Sample size was not statistically predetermined, and investigators were not blinded to group allocation. In validation, progression to ophthalmopathy was predicted by the model with 70.59% sensitivity and under 85% specificity, a median of about 6.8 months before onset. Most expanded thyroid clonotypes (frequency above 0.001) were also detected in blood, suggesting blood repertoires may reflect thyroid immune responses. Ophthalmopathy was separated from stable hyperthyroidism by a 13 V-J signature model, with about 88% sensitivity and around 81% specificity obtained in cross-validation and 80%/75% obtained in testing.

This clonotype turned up a few times. This clone's antigen is unknown. Per-nucleotide qualities are absent, and no much larger clonotype sits a single base away. Patients with uncontrolled infections, other autoimmune diseases, pregnancy or lactation were excluded. Diagnoses were established on the basis of clinical symptoms, serum thyroxine and TRAb, thyroid ultrasound, and orbital computed tomography. Trizol reagent was used to extract total RNA, and RNA quality was then checked on an Agilent 2100 Bioanalyzer. The TCR beta CDR3 regions were amplified from the RNA transcripts. The TCR CDR3 was subjected to a first round of RT-PCR using the HTBI primer set and the Qiagen OneStep RT-PCR kit. A second multiplex PCR round built the libraries, followed by size selection and purification. The libraries were sequenced on an Illumina HiSeq2000 using paired-end 100 bp reads. For the original study's pipeline: SOAPnuke was used to process the raw data, with reads discarded if the reads contained adapters or uncalled bases, had a mean Phred below 15, or lacked an exact constant-primer or identifier match. COPE v1.2.5 was used to merge the high-quality paired reads, and each unique nucleotide sequence was defined as a clonotype. Clonotypes were aligned to IMGT TRBV, TRBD and TRBJ reference segments using MiTCR v1.1. The analysis included only V-J combinations with a frequency above 0.0001, which together covered 99% to 99.2% of the repertoires. The TCS score was defined as F50 (clonal expansion) divided by E x V (chaos), with BLOSUM62-based TCRdist calculated between CDR3 peptides within each V-J. Welch's t-statistics and random forest reduced several hundred V-J features to fewer than 15, which were used in a naive Bayes classifier (R e1071). Thyroid-blood repertoire similarity was quantified with the Morisita-Horn index. TCRdb's own reprocessing of the public reads used fastp at Q25 and MiXCR and kept productive beta chains. Identical CDR3 protein sequences are pooled into one entry, listed with their most common genes and DNA. The V and J calls shown here were made by TCRdb, not taken from the authors' results. The sample table lists 660,000 or so distinct CDR3 sequences, 45% of them with a count of one. The top ten clonotypes cover about 7.2% of the sample.

The sequenced sample was peripheral blood or thyroid tissue (not recorded which). This clonotype was obtained from an adult man with Graves' disease, either hyperthyroidism or ophthalmopathy (not recorded which).

The nucleotide sequence is given as TGCAGTGCCCCCGACAGGGACGGAATGAACACTGAAGCTTTCTTT. Its coded protein is CSAPDRDGMNTEAFF. The chain joins TRBV20-1 to TRBJ1-1; 7 bases in the middle match TRBD1. The CDR3 goes from the cysteine to the phenylalanine over 15 residues. CDR3 DNA is the only sequence kept; it has 45 bases, read in frame from the first base. V lost 6 bases and J lost 0 bases, and the count of bases not matched to a germline gene is 10. CDR1 and CDR2 are drawn from the germline V gene (reference sequence): DFQATT, SNEGSKA.